This T cell receptor beta chain came from a study of shared clonotypes between healthy human individuals. Trimming cost V 2 bases and J 9 bases; bases outside gene matches: 8. This CDR3 is built from 15 residues. The germline V gene has CDR1 SGHTA and CDR2 FQGNSA. Clones were sequenced by immunoSEQ multiplex PCR, and TCRdb holds only the in-frame ones, with some missing. This table has some 300,000 clones, around 70% appearing once. Sequenced material: memory CD4+ T cells sorted from blood. Sample subset: CD45RA-negative fraction. The TCR comes from a man aged 25-45 years in good health. The chain joins TRBV7-2 to TRBJ2-1, with 9 bases aligning to TRBD1. The CDR3 nucleotides are TGTGCCAGCAGCTTAACAGGGGGCATTGGTGGTGAGCAGTTCTTC. It translates to CASSLTGGIGGEQFF.